A selection of T cell receptor beta chains follows, all from one sample in a study of OX40 agonist ivuxolimab in advanced cancers. Clones were sequenced by immunoSEQ multiplex PCR, and TCRdb holds only the in-frame ones, with some missing. The table shows around 65,000 clones, with 80% to 95% occurring only once. Here the sequenced sample was CD4+ or CD8+ T cells sorted from blood, taken in a trial of the OX40 agonist ivuxolimab. Receptor source: an adult with an advanced solid tumor such as melanoma, head and neck, liver or kidney cancer. Each CDR3 is given with its conserved first and last residue. A D gene is named only where the DNA matches it firmly. A row's size may be missing; if present it is once, few, many or a size class.

TRBJ2-7,TRBV7-9,TRBD1,.,CASSRTGQYEQYF,TGTGCCAGCAGCCGGACAGGGCAGTACGAGCAGTACTTC
TRBJ2-7,TRBV29-1,.,.,CSATPLEPGLNYEQYF,TGCAGCGCCACCCCCCTCGAGCCGGGACTTAACTACGAGCAGTACTTC
TRBJ1-4,TRBV4-2,.,.,CASSKQGDQESEKLFF,TGTGCCAGCAGCAAACAGGGTGATCAGGAGAGTGAAAAACTGTTTTTT
TRBJ2-7,TRBV19,.,few,CASSGGYEQYF,TGTGCCAGTAGTGGCGGCTACGAGCAGTACTTC
TRBJ2-5,TRBV4-1,.,.,CASSQDKGSQETQYF,TGCGCCAGCAGCCAAGATAAGGGTTCCCAAGAGACCCAGTACTTC
TRBJ2-7,TRBV7-6,.,.,CASSVDEGRWYEQYF,TGTGCCAGCAGCGTAGACGAGGGTCGTTGGTACGAGCAGTACTTC
TRBJ1-2,TRBV15,.,once,CATSTTFLTTNYGYTF,TGTGCCACCAGCACAACATTCCTCACAACTAACTATGGCTACACCTTC
TRBJ2-1,TRBV4-1,TRBD1,once,CASSYTGQGVLGSYNEQFF,TGCGCCAGCAGCTACACGGGACAGGGAGTATTGGGCTCCTACAATGAGCAGTTCTTC
TRBJ2-3,TRBV19,.,.,CASSLGAADTQYF,TGTGCCAGTAGTCTGGGTGCGGCAGATACGCAGTATTTT
TRBJ2-3,TRBV28,TRBD2,.,CASRLLAGVVDTQYF,TGTGCCAGCAGACTCCTAGCGGGAGTCGTCGATACGCAGTATTTT
TRBJ1-1,TRBV6-6,.,.,CASSYVSGTEAFF,TGTGCCAGCAGTTACGTGAGCGGCACTGAAGCTTTCTTT
TRBJ2-2,TRBV5-1,.,.,CASSSDPAGELFF,TGCGCCAGCAGCTCGGACCCGGCCGGGGAGCTGTTTTTT
TRBJ1-1,TRBV19,.,once,CASSNDNRGTEAFF,TGTGCCAGTAGTAACGATAACCGGGGTACTGAAGCTTTCTTT
TRBJ2-7,TRBV19,TRBD1,.,CASSPGGQGNYEQYF,TGTGCCAGTAGTCCAGGGGGACAGGGTAACTACGAGCAGTACTTC
TRBJ1-1,TRBV27,TRBD1,few,CASSLYGTGAPMNTEAFF,TGTGCCAGCAGTTTATACGGGACAGGAGCCCCCATGAACACTGAAGCTTTCTTT